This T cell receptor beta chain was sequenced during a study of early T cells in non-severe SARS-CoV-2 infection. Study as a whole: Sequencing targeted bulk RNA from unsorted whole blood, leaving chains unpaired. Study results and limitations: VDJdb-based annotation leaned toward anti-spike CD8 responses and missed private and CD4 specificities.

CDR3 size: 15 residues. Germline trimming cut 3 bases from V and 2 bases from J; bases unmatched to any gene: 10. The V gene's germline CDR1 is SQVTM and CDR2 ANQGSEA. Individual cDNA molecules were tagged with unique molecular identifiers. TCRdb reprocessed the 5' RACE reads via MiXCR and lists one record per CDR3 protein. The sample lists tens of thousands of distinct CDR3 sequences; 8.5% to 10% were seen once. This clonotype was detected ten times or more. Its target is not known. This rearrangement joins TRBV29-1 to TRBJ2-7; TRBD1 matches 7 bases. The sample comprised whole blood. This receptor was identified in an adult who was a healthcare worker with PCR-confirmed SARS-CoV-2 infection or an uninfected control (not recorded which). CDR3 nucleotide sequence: TGCAGCGTTGAGGAGGCAGGACAGGATCCCTACGAGCAGTACTTC. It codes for CSVEEAGQDPYEQYF.